The TCR beta chain under discussion was sequenced for a study of OX40 agonist ivuxolimab in advanced cancers. On the study more broadly: Patients received intravenous ivuxolimab every 2 weeks at 0.01 to 10 mg/kg. Partial response was recorded in three patients: one hepatocellular carcinoma and two cutaneous melanoma cases.

Data came from immunoSEQ multiplex PCR; TCRdb stores just in-frame clones and leaves some out. Altogether fewer than 65,000 clones are present, less than 90% being singletons, with the ten largest covering around 0.6%. V dropped 5 bases and J dropped 3; count of bases not matched to a gene: 7. This CDR3 is 15 amino acids long. Germline CDR1 reads SGDLS; CDR2 reads YYNGEE. Any history of autoimmune disease or systemic immunosuppression disqualified patients. The sample in question was CD4+ or CD8+ T cells sorted from blood, obtained in a trial of the OX40 agonist ivuxolimab. The chain links TRBV9 to TRBJ2-3; the match to TRBD1 covers 9 bases. The receptor was isolated from an adult with an advanced solid tumor such as melanoma, head and neck, liver or kidney cancer. In nucleotides, the CDR3 is TGTGCCAGCAGTGAAACAGGGGGCCGGACAGATACGCAGTATTTT. Translated: CASSETGGRTDTQYF.